This T cell receptor beta chain was profiled in a study of Ad26.COV2.S vaccination and SARS-CoV-2 variants. The CDR3 contains 13 residues. Trimming took 9 bases from V and 4 from J; bases not matched to a gene: 6. Germline CDR1 is MDHEN and CDR2 is SYDVKM. Clones were read by immunoSEQ multiplex PCR, and TCRdb kept only the in-frame ones, dropping some. The sample lists fewer than 500,000 clones, roughly 87% occurring once. This sample's treatment: about 20 received Ad26.COV2.S at low or high dose, single or two shots; 5 received placebo; per-sample allocation not given. Sampling happened 63 days after the first vaccine or placebo injection.

The material sequenced was peripheral blood, taken in a trial of Ad26.COV2.S vaccine versus placebo. The sequence derives from a person aged 18 to 59 who received the Ad26.COV2.S COVID-19 vaccine or a placebo. The rearrangement uses TRBV28 and TRBJ2-7, with TRBD2 matching 10 bases. The CDR3, as DNA: TGTGCCAGTAAGGGACTAGCGTTATACGAGCAGTACTTC. Its protein is CASKGLALYEQYF.